These 26 T cell receptor beta chains share one sample of origin, sequenced in a study of human T cells and chemical hapten exposure. MiXCR, applied by TCRdb to the RACE reads, yields one record per CDR3 protein. The data hold approximately 80,000 distinct CDR3 sequences, with around a tenth observed a single time. Time point defined: patch test 1, 2 weeks after DPC sensitization. Noted treatment: therapeutic diphenylcyclopropenone sensitization with weekly scalp DPC. The sequencing here drew on whole blood, taken in connection with sensitization to the hapten diphenylcyclopropenone (DPC). The receptors originated from a woman aged 50 to 65 with alopecia areata. Some clones in this sample may be carry-over from other donors' samples.

The rearrangement joins TRBV29-1 to TRBJ2-5, with D maybe TRBD2 (5 bases). The CDR3 runs 14 residues. The germline CDR1 and CDR2 sequences are SQVTM and ANQGSEA. The ends were cut back, 6 bases at V and 7 bases at J, with 21 bases in the middle. CDR3 amino acids: CSVPDSSWFGTQYF. CDR3 nucleotide sequence: TGCAGCGTCCCGGACTCCTCGTGGTTTGGGACCCAGTACTTC.

There are many counts of this clonotype. CDR3 sequence (DNA): TGTGCCAGCAAGTCGGCAGGGATTTATAGCAATCAGCCCCAGCATTTT. This encodes CASKSAGIYSNQPQHF. V usage is TRBV2 and J usage is TRBJ1-5; a weak D match, TRBD1 (5 bases). CDR1 is SNHLY, CDR2 FYNNEI, per germline. The CDR3 is made up of 16 amino acids. V was cut by 7 bases and J by 0 bases, with 16 bases left in between.

This clonotype was observed a handful of times. This chain connects TRBV12-5 to TRBJ2-2; 7 nucleotides match TRBD2. The length of the CDR3 is 17 residues. Germline CDR1 LGHNT, CDR2 FRNRAP. The V segment lost 6 bases and the J segment 1 base; nucleotides outside the gene matches: 11. The CDR3 sequence is CASGQTGLVRNTGELFF. As DNA, the CDR3 is TGTGCTAGTGGCCAGACCGGACTAGTAAGGAACACCGGGGAGCTGTTTTTT.

This clonotype was counted at least ten times. The chain uses TRBV12-3 or TRBV12-4 and TRBJ2-1; 12 positions agree with TRBD1. The CDR3 totals 14 residues. V was clipped by 6 bases and J by 7 bases; unmatched bases: 4. CDR3 nucleotides: TGTGCCAGCAGGCGGGACAGGGGGCTGAATGAGCAGTTCTTC. Residues: CASRRDRGLNEQFF.

CDR3 DNA: TGCAGTGCTCACACGGCAGGCAACTATGGCTACACCTTC. Protein: CSAHTAGNYGYTF. The chain combines TRBV20-1 with TRBJ1-2, with D unresolved. The CDR3 extends over 13 amino acids. Trimming took 5 bases from V and 2 from J, leaving 12 bases between them. Looked up from germline, CDR1 is DFQATT and CDR2 is SNEGSKA (reference sequence).

In its sample, this clonotype was seen a few times. This chain uses TRBV5-1 with TRBJ2-7; no clear D gene. The CDR3 has 15 residues. Germline CDR1 is SGHRS and CDR2 is YFSETQ. Trimming stripped 0 bases from V and 3 bases from J, with 13 bases between. CDR3: CASSLVSGSNYEQYF. The DNA of the CDR3 is TGCGCCAGCAGCTTGGTTTCTGGGTCCAACTACGAGCAGTACTTC.

This clonotype has a count of ten or more. J is TRBJ2-5 and V is TRBV6-1; 7 positions match TRBD1. After removal of 6 bases from V and 1 base from J, the junction contained 8 bases not matched to a gene. Germline V gene lookup returns CDR1 MNHNS and CDR2 SASEGT. The CDR3 loop spans 15 amino acids. For the CDR3, the DNA is TGTGCCAGCAGGATGGGACAGCCTTTCCAAGAGACCCAGTACTTC. Encoded protein: CASRMGQPFQETQYF.

This clonotype came up once. One end of the junction is discordant with germline, which a read error may explain. CDR3 in DNA: TGCAGCGTTGATGCTCCAGGGAACGGGGAGCTGTCTTTT. Protein sequence: CSVDAPGNGELSF. The chain is built from TRBV29-1 and TRBJ2-2; D is tentatively TRBD1 or TRBD2 (5 bases each). The CDR3 runs to 13 residues. Per the germline V gene, CDR1 is SQVTM and CDR2 is ANQGSEA.

This clonotype was seen a handful of times. The chain employs TRBV20-1 and TRBJ2-1, with 8 bases lining up with TRBD2. In germline, CDR1 is DFQATT, CDR2 SNEGSKA (reference sequence). There are 15 residues in the CDR3. Unmatched junction bases numbered 12, after V lost 6 bases and J lost 5 bases. The chain's CDR3 is CSAPAGGVINNEQFF. The CDR3, as DNA: TGCAGTGCGCCAGCCGGGGGGGTTATTAACAATGAGCAGTTCTTC.

This clonotype was counted only a few times. The CDR3 DNA reads as TGTGCCAGCAGGGATACCGGGACCCGCCCGTTCTTC. Translating it yields CASRDTGTRPFF. The chain is built from TRBV3-1 and TRBJ2-1; either TRBD1 or TRBD2 may fit D (5 bases each). The CDR3 runs 12 residues. Looked up from germline, CDR1 is LGHDT and CDR2 is YNNKEL (reference sequence). Trimming pared 6 bases from V and 15 bases from J, leaving 18 bases between.

This clonotype was seen more than once but under ten times. The CDR3 here is CASTSGTLSSYEQYF. For the CDR3, the DNA is TGTGCCAGCACCTCCGGGACACTTAGCTCCTACGAGCAGTACTTC. The chain links TRBV6-6 to TRBJ2-7; maybe TRBD1 (6 bases). Between the trimmed V and J ends, which lost 7 bases and 0 bases, there was a span of 16 bases. Germline CDR1 is MNHNY and CDR2 is SVGAGI (reference sequence). This CDR3 has 15 residues.

The gene calls are TRBV28 and TRBJ2-2; 8 bases fit TRBD1. The CDR3 runs 15 residues. Looked up from germline, CDR1 is MDHEN and CDR2 is SYDVKM. Trimming cost V 4 bases and J 0 bases; bases outside gene matches: 1. The CDR3 here is CASSSGQANTGELFF. The CDR3 DNA reads TGTGCCAGCAGTTCGGGACAGGCGAACACCGGGGAGCTGTTTTTT.

The table lists this clonotype with many counts. The rearrangement links TRBV7-3 to TRBJ2-2, with 7 positions matching TRBD2. V gave up 5 bases and J gave up 6 bases; unmatched junction bases: 15. The germline gives CDR1 SGHTA, CDR2 FQGTGA. This CDR3 region has 17 residues. The DNA for the CDR3 is TGTGCCAGCAGCCCGGGCGTAGGGAGGGGAAGCGCCGGGGAGCTGTTTTTT. Its translation is CASSPGVGRGSAGELFF.

In regard to this clonotype: This may arise from a read error, as a much more abundant clone is one base away. The CDR3 reads CVSSFFAGPGTDTQYF. CDR3 nucleotide sequence: TGTGTCAGCAGCTTTTTCGCGGGACCAGGCACAGATACGCAGTATTTT. The chain is built from TRBV11-2 and TRBJ2-3, with D possibly matching TRBD2 (6 bases). This CDR3 has 16 amino acids. Germline CDR1 and CDR2: SGHAT and FQNNGV.

In its sample, this clonotype was seen a few times. The V gene is TRBV10-3, the J gene TRBJ2-1; 7 bases align to TRBD2. The trim removed 4 bases at V and 7 bases at J, leaving 7 bases unmatched. The CDR3 consists of 14 residues. Germline-derived CDR1 and CDR2 are ENHRY and SYGVKD. As DNA, the CDR3 is TGTGCCATCAGTGGGGGCGGGAGAGAGAATGAGCAGTTCTTC. This gives the protein CAISGGGRENEQFF.

In its sample, this clonotype was seen many times. V usage is TRBV27 and J usage is TRBJ1-5; possible D gene TRBD1, 5 bases. Looked up from germline, CDR1 is MNHEY and CDR2 is SMNVEV (reference sequence). This CDR3 has 15 amino acids. V lost 2 bases and J lost 8, with 16 bases in between. The CDR3: CASSLGQSSGEPQHF. The CDR3 nucleotides are TGTGCCAGCAGTTTAGGACAATCTTCGGGTGAGCCCCAGCATTTT.

The chain couples TRBV15 to TRBJ2-1; 10 bases are a match to TRBD1. After removal of 2 bases from V and 5 bases from J, the junction contained 3 bases not matched to a gene. Germline CDR1 LNHNV, CDR2 YYDKDF (reference sequence). The CDR3 runs 15 residues. This CDR3 reads CATSRTGTGDNEQFF. CDR3 bases: TGTGCCACCAGCAGAACCGGGACAGGGGACAATGAGCAGTTCTTC.

This clonotype was seen more than once but under ten times. V is TRBV7-2 and J is TRBJ2-3; D might be TRBD1 (5 bases). The CDR3 sequence is 15 residues long. V was trimmed by 1 base and J by 1 base, leaving 9 bases between them. Germline V gives CDR1 SGHTA, CDR2 FQGNSA. CDR3 nucleotide sequence: TGTGCCAGCAGCTTAGGTAGGGGTCGCACAGATACGCAGTATTTT. Its protein is CASSLGRGRTDTQYF.

This clonotype has ten or more counts. The V gene is TRBV28, the J gene TRBJ2-3, with TRBD1 matching 8 bases. The CDR3 runs to 17 residues. Germline lookup yields CDR1 MDHEN and CDR2 SYDVKM. V was pared by 6 bases and J by 3 bases, with 14 bases of the junction left unmatched. In nucleotides, the CDR3 is TGTGCCAGCAGCCCCAAAGACTCAGGGGGCTTGACAGATACGCAGTATTTT. This encodes CASSPKDSGGLTDTQYF. The whole variable domain, filled in from reference TRBV28 and TRBJ2-3, reads DVKVTQSSRYLVKRTGEKVFLECVQDMDHENMFWYRQDPGLGLRLIYFSYDVKMKEKGDIPEGYSVSREKKERFSLILESASTNQTSMYLCASSPKDSGGLTDTQYFGPGTRLTVL.

This clonotype was recorded a few times. V gene TRBV27 combines with J gene TRBJ1-6; TRBD1 is a possible D gene (5 bases). This CDR3 has 20 residues. In germline, CDR1 is MNHEY, CDR2 SMNVEV (reference sequence). With 6 bases removed from V and 0 bases from J, the gap between germline ends came to 24 bases. The CDR3 coding sequence is TGTGCCAGCAGCACCTGGCAAGTTAGGGGCTCGAGCTCCTATAATTCACCCCTCCACTTT. It encodes CASSTWQVRGSSSYNSPLHF.

This clonotype has more than one count but fewer than ten. V gene TRBV18 combines with J gene TRBJ1-3; D gene uncertain. Trimming removed 0 bases from V and 9 bases from J, with 9 bases in between. The CDR3 spans 13 residues. Germline assignment: CDR1 KGHSH and CDR2 LQKENI. CDR3 nucleotides: TGTGCCAGCTCACCACCCCCAGTCGGCACCATATATTTT. This encodes CASSPPPVGTIYF.

The rearrangement uses TRBV10-2 and TRBJ2-7; D unresolved. Germline CDR1 WSHSY, CDR2 SAAADI. Trimming pared 4 bases from V and 3 bases from J, leaving 13 bases between. There are 14 residues in the CDR3. The CDR3 loop reads CASSGKGFIYEQYF. CDR3 coding DNA: TGCGCCAGCAGTGGTAAAGGGTTCATCTACGAGCAGTACTTC.

CDR3 protein: CASSTRTGSRETQYF. The CDR3 region has the DNA TGTGCCAGCAGCACCCGGACAGGGAGTAGGGAGACCCAGTACTTC. The chain links TRBV5-4 to TRBJ2-5, with 8 nucleotides matching TRBD1. The J segment lost 5 bases and the V segment lost 4 bases, leaving 10 bases of the junction unmatched. The CDR3 contains 15 residues. Germline CDR1 reads SGHNT; CDR2 reads YYREEE (reference sequence).

This clonotype was observed a handful of times. The rearrangement uses TRBV5-1 and TRBJ2-7; D is unclear. The CDR3 has 11 residues. The V gene lost 4 bases and the J gene lost 3 bases, with 5 bases spanning the gap. CDR1 SGHRS and CDR2 YFSETQ come from the germline V gene. This CDR3 is CASSRDYEQYF. The DNA of the CDR3 is TGCGCCAGCAGCAGGGACTACGAGCAGTACTTC.

The chain has TRBV9 and TRBJ2-3; tentatively, D is TRBD2 (7 bases). Germline V lookup: CDR1 SGDLS, CDR2 YYNGEE. V lost 3 bases to trimming and J lost 5 bases, with 13 bases between them. The CDR3 has 14 residues. The CDR3 DNA reads as TGTGCCAGCAGCGCGGTAGGGGGGGAAGATACGCAGTATTTT. Protein: CASSAVGGEDTQYF. Using reference TRBV9 and TRBJ2-3 for the parts outside the CDR3, the full variable domain is DSGVTQTPKHLITATGQRVTLRCSPRSGDLSVYWYQQSLDQGLQFLIQYYNGEERAKGNILERFSAQQFPDLHSELNLSSLELGDSALYFCASSAVGGEDTQYFGPGTRLTVL.

This clonotype has a count of ten or more. The chain recombines TRBV9 with TRBJ1-6; 7 nucleotides agree with TRBD1. Per the germline V gene, CDR1 is SGDLS and CDR2 is YYNGEE. V was clipped by 2 bases and J by 6 bases; unmatched bases: 8. The CDR3 length is 16 residues. CDR3 protein: CASSVANRDSNSPLHF. The CDR3 DNA reads as TGTGCCAGCAGCGTGGCGAACCGGGACAGTAATTCACCCCTCCACTTT.